The source of this T cell receptor (beta chain) is a study of blood T cell repertoires in COVID-19. Study-wide background: The origin of the acute and convalescent COVID-19 samples was the United States, Italy and Spain.

All enrollees were roughly 18 to 95 years old and from approximately 24 US areas. For recovered donors of Cohort 3, there were two negative PCRs, clearance, or symptom resolution. The CDR3 length is 15 residues. Germline lookup yields CDR1 KGHSH and CDR2 LQKENI. The germline V and J ends were trimmed by 3 bases and 0 bases, with 9 bases remaining between them. How the authors handled the data: Amplification of reference gene primers was used by the study to estimate nucleated cell counts. Profiling relied on immunoSEQ multiplex PCR, and the TCRdb table lists in-frame clones only, not all of them. D and trimming were read from the DNA, whereas the V and J calls and clone size are those reported in that table. The table shows around 290,000 clones, with 70% to 90% occurring only once.

This chain connects TRBV18 to TRBJ1-3; D gene ambiguous. This sequence was found in a woman in her 30s who had recovered from COVID-19. Source material: PBMCs or T cells enriched from blood (not recorded which). CDR3 protein: CASSPTSRSGNTIYF. The CDR3 nucleotides are TGTGCCAGCTCACCGACAAGCCGCTCTGGAAACACCATATATTTT. Combining the CDR3 with reference TRBV18 and TRBJ1-3 gives the whole variable domain NAGVMQNPRHLVRRRGQEARLRCSPMKGHSHVYWYRQLPEEGLKFMVYLQKENIIDESGMPKERFSAEFPKEGPSILRIQQVVRGDSAAYFCASSPTSRSGNTIYFGEGSWLTVV.